The clone carrying this T cell receptor (beta chain) was seen a few times. Its antigen remains unknown. TCR cDNA, made by 5'RACE template switching, carried an added universal primer site and UMIs. Each CDR3 protein gets one entry after TCRdb re-called the 5' RACE reads with MiXCR. The sample has about 300,000 distinct CDR3 sequences; less than 9.5% are singletons. This sample stems from a study of T cells after yellow fever vaccination. Study-wide results and caveats: Reappearing after the booster were most of the clones from primary vaccination (around 95% CD4, about 87% CD8).

Trimming removed 6 bases at V and 9 bases at J, with 15 bases between. There are 13 residues in the CDR3. CDR1 is MDHEN, CDR2 SYDVKM, per germline. The sequence was obtained from a man between 18 and 35 years old who received the YFV17D yellow fever vaccine. Sequenced material: CD4+ T cells sorted from PBMCs, taken 5 days after the yellow fever booster vaccination. The V call is TRBV28, the J call TRBJ1-5; D call uncertain. The CDR3 loop reads CASRKMGGRPQHF. CDR3 nucleotides: TGTGCCAGCAGAAAGATGGGCGGGAGGCCCCAGCATTTT.